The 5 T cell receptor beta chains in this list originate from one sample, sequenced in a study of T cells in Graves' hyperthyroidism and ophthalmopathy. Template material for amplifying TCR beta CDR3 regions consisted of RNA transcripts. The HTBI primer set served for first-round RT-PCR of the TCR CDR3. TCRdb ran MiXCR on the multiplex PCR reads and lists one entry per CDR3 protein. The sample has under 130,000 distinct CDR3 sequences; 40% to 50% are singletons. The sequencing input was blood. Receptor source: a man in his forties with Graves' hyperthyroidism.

The CDR3 DNA sequence: TGTGCCAGCAGGACTAGCGGGGAGTTTTGGGAGACTCAGTACTTC. It encodes CASRTSGEFWETQYF. The V call is TRBV2, the J call TRBJ2-7; 11 positions agree with TRBD2. The CDR3 totals 15 residues. The ends lost 6 bases at V and 10 bases at J; junction bases unmatched: 14. Per the germline V gene, CDR1 is SNHLY and CDR2 is FYNNEI.

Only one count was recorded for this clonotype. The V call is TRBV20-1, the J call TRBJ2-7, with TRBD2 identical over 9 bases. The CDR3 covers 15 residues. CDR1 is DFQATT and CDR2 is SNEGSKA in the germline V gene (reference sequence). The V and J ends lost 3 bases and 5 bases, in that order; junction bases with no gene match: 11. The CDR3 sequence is CSARGVSGRLNEQYF. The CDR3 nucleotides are TGCAGTGCTAGGGGGGTTAGCGGGAGATTGAACGAGCAGTACTTC.

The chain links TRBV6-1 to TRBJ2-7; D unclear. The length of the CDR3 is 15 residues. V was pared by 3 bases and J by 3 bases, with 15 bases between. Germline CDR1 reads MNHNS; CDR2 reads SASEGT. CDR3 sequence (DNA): TGTGCCAGCAGTGAGGAAGGGTCAGTCTACTACGAGCAGTACTTC. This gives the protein CASSEEGSVYYEQYF.

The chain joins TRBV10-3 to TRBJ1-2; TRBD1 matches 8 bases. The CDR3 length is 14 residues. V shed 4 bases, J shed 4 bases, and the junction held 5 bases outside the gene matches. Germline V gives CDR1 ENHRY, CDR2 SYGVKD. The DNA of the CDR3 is TGTGCCATCAGTGGGGGGACAGGTCTCTATGGCTACACCTTC. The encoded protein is CAISGGTGLYGYTF.

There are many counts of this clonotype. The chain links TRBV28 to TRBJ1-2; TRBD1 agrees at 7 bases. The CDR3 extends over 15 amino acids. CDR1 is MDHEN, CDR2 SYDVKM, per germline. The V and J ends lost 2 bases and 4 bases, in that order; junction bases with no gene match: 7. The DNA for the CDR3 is TGTGCCAGCAGTTTAACCAGGGACAGCCGCTATGGCTACACCTTC. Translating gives CASSLTRDSRYGYTF.